One sample yielded the 8 T cell receptor beta chains listed below, sequenced in a study of cytomegalovirus exposure and HLA in healthy donors. Both 60 Vbeta primers and 13 Jbeta primers went into the PCR. TCRdb's copy holds only in-frame clones and misses some; the assay was immunoSEQ multiplex PCR. The data contain roughly 100,000 clones, roughly 13% of them singletons. The sequenced sample consisted of PBMCs. These receptors came from a man in his forties or fifties in good health and CMV-seropositive.

V and J are TRBV7-6 and TRBJ2-7; 10 bases map to TRBD1. The trim removed 5 bases at V and 4 bases at J, leaving 5 bases unmatched. The germline gives CDR1 SGHVS, CDR2 FNYEAQ. The CDR3 extends over 14 amino acids. CDR3 amino acids: CASSPGTGEYEQYF. The CDR3 DNA follows: TGTGCCAGCAGCCCCGGGACAGGGGAGTACGAGCAGTACTTC.

The chain couples TRBV19 to TRBJ2-1, with 14 bases that match TRBD2. Germline V gene lookup returns CDR1 LNHDA and CDR2 SQIVND (reference sequence). The V and J ends lost 5 bases and 9 bases, in that order; junction bases with no gene match: 6. The CDR3 loop spans 15 amino acids. CDR3: CASSLGTSGSFEQFF. The CDR3 DNA reads as TGTGCCAGTAGTTTAGGGACTAGCGGGAGTTTTGAGCAGTTCTTC.

This clone was recorded a few times. This sequence joins TRBV28 and TRBJ2-5, with 12 bases matching TRBD2. The CDR3 runs to 15 residues. After removal of 7 bases from V and 1 base from J, the junction contained 4 bases not matched to a gene. Germline V gives CDR1 MDHEN, CDR2 SYDVKM. The CDR3 reads CASIPGLAGQETQYF. In nucleotides, the CDR3 is TGTGCCAGCATACCGGGACTAGCGGGCCAAGAGACCCAGTACTTC. Drawing the rest from reference TRBV28 and TRBJ2-5, the complete variable domain is DVKVTQSSRYLVKRTGEKVFLECVQDMDHENMFWYRQDPGLGLRLIYFSYDVKMKEKGDIPEGYSVSREKKERFSLILESASTNQTSMYLCASIPGLAGQETQYFGPGTRLLVL.

This clone was seen only a few times. The chain has TRBV19 and TRBJ2-7; possible D gene TRBD2, 5 bases. Germline CDR1 is LNHDA and CDR2 is SQIVND (reference sequence). The CDR3 covers 15 residues. Trimming pared 6 bases from V and 4 bases from J, leaving 19 bases between. The CDR3 coding sequence is TGTGCCAGTAGCTCAAAGATGGGAGTCCGTTACGAGCAGTACTTC. This translates into CASSSKMGVRYEQYF.

The rearrangement joins TRBV7-6 to TRBJ2-5, with 7 bases that match TRBD2. The germline gives CDR1 SGHVS, CDR2 FNYEAQ. The length of the CDR3 is 14 residues. The J segment lost 5 bases and the V segment lost 3 bases, leaving 6 bases of the junction unmatched. CDR3 sequence (DNA): TGTGCCAGCAGCTTCGGGACTAATGGGGAGACCCAGTACTTC. It specifies CASSFGTNGETQYF. The entire variable domain, with the rest obtained from reference TRBV7-6 and TRBJ2-5, is as follows: GAGVSQSPRYKVTKRGQDVALRCDPISGHVSLYWYRQALGQGPEFLTYFNYEAQQDKSGLPNDRFSAERPEGSISTLTIQRTEQRDSAMYRCASSFGTNGETQYFGPGTRLLVL.

This chain uses TRBV5-6 with TRBJ2-3, with unresolved D. Germline V gene sequence: CDR1 SGHDT, CDR2 YYEEEE. V dropped 4 bases and J dropped 7 bases, with 7 bases sitting between them. The CDR3 is 11 amino acids. CDR3 protein: CASSLLNTQYF. In nucleotides, the CDR3 is TGTGCCAGCAGCCTACTAAATACGCAGTATTTT.

This clone was observed a few times. This chain joins TRBV5-1 and TRBJ2-2; 12 positions match TRBD2. CDR1 and CDR2 from the germline V gene are SGHRS and YFSETQ. The CDR3 consists of 16 residues. J lost 1 base, V lost 9 bases, and 7 bases had no gene match. The CDR3 nucleotides are TGCGCCACCACCCCGACTAGCGGGAGGAACACCGGGGAGCTGTTTTTT. Translation: CATTPTSGRNTGELFF.

In this sample, this clone turned up a few times. The chain uses TRBV5-1 and TRBJ2-7, with D maybe TRBD1 (6 bases). V lost 2 bases and J lost 7, with 13 bases in between. The CDR3 extends over 13 amino acids. Germline V gene data show CDR1 as SGHRS and CDR2 as YFSETQ. The CDR3 loop is CASSFQGSREQYF. In nucleotides, the CDR3 is TGCGCCAGCAGCTTCCAGGGGTCGAGGGAGCAGTACTTC.